The sequence of this T cell receptor beta chain was determined in a study of blood T cell repertoires in COVID-19. The V segment lost 4 bases and the J segment 4 bases; nucleotides outside the gene matches: 11. CDR1 and CDR2 (germline): SEHNR, FQNEAQ (reference sequence). CDR3 length: 17 amino acids. The method was immunoSEQ multiplex PCR; TCRdb's version includes in-frame clones alone and lacks a portion of them. The repertoire holds fewer than 300,000 clones, with around 85% as singletons. Residents of about two dozen US areas, aged roughly 18 to 89 years, made up the participants. Donors in Cohort 3 who had recovered were those with two negative PCRs, healthcare professional clearance, or resolution of their symptoms.

This receptor was obtained from a woman aged 50 to 60 who had recovered from COVID-19. Sample: PBMCs or T cells enriched from blood (not recorded which). The rearrangement uses TRBV7-9 and TRBJ2-5; 11 positions agree with TRBD2. DNA for the CDR3: TGTGCCAGCAGCTCCCGACTAGCGGGGACGGGCGGAGAGACCCAGTACTTC. This codes for CASSSRLAGTGGETQYF.